Below, 26 T cell receptor beta chains from the same sample are listed, as sequenced in a study of post-analysis software for immune sequencing data (dated by TCRdb to the mid-2010s). General conclusions and limits of the study: Patients showed significantly higher frequencies than controls for several TRBV segments, among them TRBV5-6, TRBV5-1 and TRBV20-1.

To prepare the library, PCR was applied. Sequenced using an Illumina HiSeq 2500. Unique molecular identifiers were incorporated into TCR beta cDNA libraries to reduce PCR and sequencing biases. TCRdb reprocessed the public reads (quality trimming at Q25 with fastp, clone calling with MiXCR) and kept in-frame beta chains. A single entry per CDR3 protein holds the most common genes and DNA from its merged rows. A total of about 430,000 distinct CDR3 sequences appear in this sample, approximately 42% of them only once. The leading ten clones occupy around 8% of the sample. Their recognized antigens are unknown. The sequencing sample was made of blood. These TCRs come from a girl aged 2-10 years with multiple sclerosis.

This clonotype was observed a handful of times. The rearrangement joins TRBV29-1 to TRBJ1-5; D is undetermined. The germline CDR1 and CDR2 sequences are SQVTM and ANQGSEA. There are 15 residues in the CDR3. V was shortened by 4 bases and J by 0 bases, with 13 bases between the two germline ends. CDR3 DNA: TGCAGCGTTGTACCTGAGGGTTATAGCAATCAGCCCCAGCATTTT. Its translation is CSVVPEGYSNQPQHF.

This clonotype has more than one count but fewer than ten. The rearrangement joins TRBV25-1 to TRBJ2-2; a weak D match, TRBD1 (6 bases). There are 15 residues in the CDR3. Per the germline V gene, CDR1 is MGHDK and CDR2 is SYGVNS. V was clipped by 1 base and J by 5 bases, with 11 bases between them. CDR3 bases: TGTGCCAGCAGTGAATCGCAGGGGTGGACCGGGGAGCTGTTTTTT. This encodes CASSESQGWTGELFF.

This clonotype showed up just a few times. V is TRBV6-2 or TRBV6-3 and J is TRBJ2-7; no definite D call. V dropped 2 bases and J dropped 4 bases, with 15 bases sitting between them. This CDR3 spans 15 amino acids. Germline V lookup: CDR1 MNHEY, CDR2 SVGEGT. The chain's CDR3 is CASSYPRGSLYEQYF. CDR3 bases: TGTGCCAGCAGTTACCCAAGAGGCAGCCTTTACGAGCAGTACTTC.

The chain links TRBV3-1 to TRBJ2-7, with a tentative D call TRBD2 (5 bases). V was cut by 3 bases and J by 2 bases, with 11 bases left in between. The CDR3 has 14 residues. Germline assignment: CDR1 LGHDT and CDR2 YNNKEL (reference sequence). The CDR3 region is CASSQDSVPYEQYF. Here the CDR3 DNA reads TGTGCCAGCAGCCAGGACTCTGTCCCCTACGAGCAGTACTTC.

This clonotype was detected a few times. This chain connects TRBV11-2 to TRBJ2-1; TRBD2 matches at 11 bases. The CDR3 covers 14 residues. Per germline, CDR1 SGHAT and CDR2 FQNNGV. Germline trimming cut 5 bases from V and 6 bases from J; bases unmatched to any gene: 3. CDR3 nucleotide sequence: TGTGCCAGCAGCGATCTAGCGGGAGGCAATGAGCAGTTCTTC. This sequence encodes CASSDLAGGNEQFF.

The rearrangement links TRBV18 to TRBJ2-1; TRBD2 is a possible D gene (5 bases). Germline CDR1 reads KGHSH; CDR2 reads LQKENI. This CDR3 has 17 amino acids. Trimming took off 3 bases at V and 2 bases at J, with 17 bases between the two ends. As DNA, the CDR3 is TGTGCCAGCTCACCGGAGGCTGTTGCAGTACCCTACAATGAGCAGTTCTTC. Its translation is CASSPEAVAVPYNEQFF. The full variable domain, completed using reference TRBV18 and TRBJ2-1, is NAGVMQNPRHLVRRRGQEARLRCSPMKGHSHVYWYRQLPEEGLKFMVYLQKENIIDESGMPKERFSAEFPKEGPSILRIQQVVRGDSAAYFCASSPEAVAVPYNEQFFGPGTRLTVL.

This clonotype was counted only a few times. The V call is TRBV14, the J call TRBJ2-1; D may be TRBD2 (5 bases). The CDR3 sequence is 16 residues long. V was pared by 4 bases and J by 3 bases, with 16 bases between. CDR1 SGHDN and CDR2 FVKESK come from the germline V gene. This CDR3 is CASSPGLLYLYNEQFF. In DNA form, the CDR3 reads TGTGCCAGCAGCCCCGGACTCCTCTACCTCTACAATGAGCAGTTCTTC.

The rearrangement links TRBV5-1 to TRBJ2-7; 12 positions match TRBD2. The J call is in doubt because the DNA end fits TRBJ2-5 better. CDR1 and CDR2 from the germline V gene are SGHRS and YFSETQ. The CDR3 sequence is 19 residues long. In DNA, the CDR3 is TGCGCCAGCAGCTTGGATCTAGCGGGAGGGCCCTCGGCGGGAGAGACCCAGTACTTC. Translated, it gives CASSLDLAGGPSAGETQYF.

CDR3 nucleotides: TGCGCCAGCAGCCGTGTTCAGGGGGCTTTGTCCTACGAGCAGTACTTC. Protein sequence: CASSRVQGALSYEQYF. The rearrangement uses TRBV4-1 and TRBJ2-7, with TRBD1 matching over 8 bases. Germline loops: CDR1 MGHRA, CDR2 YSYEKL. V lost 4 bases, J lost 1 base, and 9 bases stayed unmatched. CDR3 size: 16 residues.

This clonotype turned up a few times. This chain uses TRBV4-1 with TRBJ2-5; D might be TRBD1 or TRBD2, each matching 5 bases. The V end was cut by 0 bases, the J end by 5 bases, with 16 bases between. The CDR3 extends over 16 amino acids. Germline-derived CDR1 and CDR2 are MGHRA and YSYEKL. CDR3 protein: CASSQDPGTGGETQYF. CDR3 bases: TGCGCCAGCAGCCAAGATCCGGGGACGGGCGGCGAGACCCAGTACTTC.

CDR3 region: CASSGGLAVETQYF. Written as DNA, the CDR3 is TGCGCCAGCAGCGGGGGACTAGCTGTTGAGACCCAGTACTTC. The rearrangement joins TRBV5-1 to TRBJ2-5; 9 bases align to TRBD2. Trimming cost V 4 bases and J 5 bases; bases outside gene matches: 6. The CDR3 has 14 residues. Germline CDR1 is SGHRS and CDR2 is YFSETQ.

J is TRBJ2-3 and V is TRBV7-3, with TRBD2 matching over 8 bases. The CDR3 has 15 residues. After removal of 5 bases from V and 3 bases from J, the junction contained 7 bases not matched to a gene. CDR1 is SGHTA, CDR2 FQGTGA, per germline. This CDR3 reads CASSLGTSLTDTQYF. For the CDR3, the DNA is TGTGCCAGCAGCCTCGGGACTAGTCTAACAGATACGCAGTATTTT.

The sample holds one count of this clonotype. This chain links TRBV12-3 or TRBV12-4 with TRBJ2-3; D ambiguous. The CDR3 totals 13 residues. V dropped 6 bases and J dropped 3 bases, with 10 bases sitting between them. CDR3 DNA sequence: TGTGCCAGCAGGCAGATGAGAACAGATACGCAGTATTTT. Its protein is CASRQMRTDTQYF.

This clonotype has only a few counts. The rearrangement joins TRBV12-3 or TRBV12-4 to TRBJ2-7; TRBD1 might be the D (5 bases). The V end lost 2 bases, the J end lost 5 bases, and 13 bases lay between the germline ends. This CDR3 has 14 residues. CDR3 sequence (DNA): TGTGCCAGCAGTTTATCGCAGGGTTACCACGAGCAGTACTTC. Protein sequence: CASSLSQGYHEQYF.

The chain uses TRBV20-1 and TRBJ2-5; D remains ambiguous. This CDR3 comprises 13 residues. Germline lookup yields CDR1 DFQATT and CDR2 SNEGSKA (reference sequence). V dropped 0 bases and J dropped 1 base, with 6 bases sitting between them. CDR3 nucleotide sequence: TGCAGTGCTAGAGACGGACCCCAAGAGACCCAGTACTTC. It codes for CSARDGPQETQYF.

The CDR3 DNA sequence: TGCAGCGTTCGGCGGGGGGGCCCCAATGAGCAGTTCTTC. It encodes CSVRRGGPNEQFF. The gene calls are TRBV29-1 and TRBJ2-1; 9 bases match TRBD2. Germline CDR1 and CDR2: SQVTM and ANQGSEA. J was trimmed by 6 bases and V by 5 bases; bases with no gene match: 5. The CDR3 extends over 13 amino acids.

This clonotype turned up a few times. CDR3 in amino acids: CASSQVGQGAGNTEAFF. In nucleotides, the CDR3 is TGCGCCAGCAGCCAAGTCGGACAGGGGGCGGGGAACACTGAAGCTTTCTTT. The V gene is TRBV4-3, the J gene TRBJ1-1; TRBD1 aligns across 11 bases. Trimming at V came to 1 base and at J to 1 base, leaving 5 bases not matched to a gene. CDR1 is LGHNA and CDR2 is YSLEER in the germline V gene. There are 17 residues in the CDR3.

This chain joins TRBV28 and TRBJ1-2; the D is unclear. Trimming left V 5 bases short and J 4 bases short, with 17 bases between. Germline V CDR1 and CDR2: MDHEN, SYDVKM. The CDR3 runs to 15 residues. CDR3 protein: CASSPLVSASYGYTF. The CDR3 DNA reads as TGTGCCAGCAGTCCCCTTGTGTCAGCATCCTATGGCTACACCTTC.

The chain recombines TRBV12-3 or TRBV12-4 with TRBJ1-5; D gene unclear. CDR3 length: 14 amino acids. Trimming shortened V by 6 bases and J by 0 bases, and 9 bases separated the two germline ends. The CDR3, as DNA: TGTGCCAGCAGAGCCGGGGATAGCAATCAGCCCCAGCATTTT. It translates to CASRAGDSNQPQHF.

The chain carries TRBV11-1 and TRBJ2-7; 8 nucleotides line up with TRBD1. The end of the DNA aligns better with TRBJ2-5, so the J call may be wrong. The CDR3 consists of 14 residues. Germline CDR1 SGHAT, CDR2 FQDESV (reference sequence). The CDR3 DNA is TGTGCCAGCAGCCAGGCAGGGGGCGGCGAGACCCAGTACTTC. It yields the protein CASSQAGGGETQYF.

This chain joins TRBV20-1 and TRBJ2-1; D gene unclear. The length of the CDR3 is 13 residues. Germline V gene sequence: CDR1 DFQATT, CDR2 SNEGSKA (reference sequence). V lost 1 base, J lost 4 bases, and 8 bases lay in between. The CDR3 DNA sequence: TGCAGTGCTAGAGCCTTTGAATACAATGAGCAGTTCTTC. As protein: CSARAFEYNEQFF.

This clonotype came up a few times. The chain has TRBV15 and TRBJ2-5, with D maybe TRBD2 (6 bases). CDR3 length: 12 residues. Trimming cost V 5 bases and J 11 bases, with 15 bases left between them. CDR1 and CDR2 (germline): LNHNV, YYDKDF (reference sequence). Here the CDR3 DNA reads TGTGCCACCAGCCCCGCCGGAGGGGTTCAGTACTTC. Its protein product is CATSPAGGVQYF.

This clonotype turned up a few times. The rearrangement uses TRBV27 and TRBJ2-1, with D possibly TRBD1 on 5 matching bases. With 5 bases removed from V and 8 bases from J, the gap between germline ends came to 19 bases. The CDR3 runs 15 residues. Germline CDR1 reads MNHEY; CDR2 reads SMNVEV (reference sequence). As DNA, the CDR3 is TGTGCCAGCAGTGCCAGGGTGGTGTACTTCTATGAGCAGTTCTTC. This translates into CASSARVVYFYEQFF.

The rearrangement links TRBV20-1 to TRBJ2-7; no clear D gene. CDR1 and CDR2 (germline): DFQATT, SNEGSKA (reference sequence). Trimming stripped 6 bases from V and 3 bases from J, with 12 bases between. The CDR3 covers 12 residues. The CDR3 spells CSATAQDYEQYF. As DNA, the CDR3 is TGCAGTGCAACGGCCCAAGACTACGAGCAGTACTTC.

Only a few counts were recorded for this clonotype. V and J are TRBV20-1 and TRBJ2-1, with a possible D match to TRBD1 (5 bases). Germline loops: CDR1 DFQATT, CDR2 SNEGSKA (reference sequence). The CDR3 runs 12 residues. The germline V and J ends were trimmed by 3 bases and 4 bases, with 7 bases remaining between them. The CDR3 reads CSARTAYNEQFF. CDR3 in DNA: TGCAGTGCTAGGACAGCTTACAATGAGCAGTTCTTC.

This chain uses TRBV27 with TRBJ2-5; D perhaps matches TRBD1 (5 bases). Germline V gives CDR1 MNHEY, CDR2 SMNVEV (reference sequence). Trimming removed 5 bases at V and 1 base at J, with 14 bases between. This CDR3 has 15 residues. CDR3 DNA sequence: TGTGCCAGCAGTAAATTGGGGCTTACCCAAGAGACCCAGTACTTC. It codes for CASSKLGLTQETQYF.